What follows is one T cell receptor (beta chain) and its context. Its antigen is unidentified. These data originate in a study of T cell responses to AZD1222 COVID-19 vaccine. Study-wide context: The study pooled second doses at about 4 or about 12 weeks. Study-level findings and limits: Regions 160-218 and 743-854 held dominance among vaccine-associated CD4 TCRs, which spanned spike.

The CDR3 spans 16 residues. V lost 5 bases to trimming and J lost 2 bases, with 15 bases between them. CDR1 and CDR2 from the germline V gene are SEHNR and FQNEAQ (reference sequence). Assay used: immunoSEQ multiplex PCR; TCRdb lists only in-frame clones, some missing. Of about 120,000 clones listed, approximately 90% are singletons. This specimen was peripheral blood, taken on day 0 of AZD1222 vaccination. This chain uses TRBV7-9 with TRBJ2-2; perhaps TRBD2 as D (6 bases). The sequence came from an adult in good health. CDR3 nucleotides: TGTGCCAGCAGCCCTGGGACTGGGGATAACACCGGGGAGCTGTTTTTT. This gives the protein CASSPGTGDNTGELFF.